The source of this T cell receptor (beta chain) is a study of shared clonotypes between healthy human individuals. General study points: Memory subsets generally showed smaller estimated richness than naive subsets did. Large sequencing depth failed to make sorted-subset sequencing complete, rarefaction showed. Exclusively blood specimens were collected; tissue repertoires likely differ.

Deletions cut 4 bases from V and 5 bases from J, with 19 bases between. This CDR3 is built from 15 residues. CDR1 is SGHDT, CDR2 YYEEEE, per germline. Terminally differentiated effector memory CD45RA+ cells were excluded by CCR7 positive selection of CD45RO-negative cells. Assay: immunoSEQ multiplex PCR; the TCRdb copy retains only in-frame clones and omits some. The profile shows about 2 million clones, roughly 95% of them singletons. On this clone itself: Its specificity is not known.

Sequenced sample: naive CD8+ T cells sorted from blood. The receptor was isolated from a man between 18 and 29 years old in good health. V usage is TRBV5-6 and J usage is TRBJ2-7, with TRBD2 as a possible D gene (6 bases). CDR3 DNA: TGTGCCAGCAGCCACCTAGCGAGCGAACCCCACGAGCAGTACTTC. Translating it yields CASSHLASEPHEQYF.